This T cell receptor (beta chain) came from a study of blood T cell repertoires in COVID-19. The protocol was immunoSEQ multiplex PCR, while the TCRdb copy is restricted to in-frame clones and leaves out a portion. The sample shows hundreds of thousands of clones, about 85% of them seen only once. After removal of 4 bases from V and 4 bases from J, the junction contained 3 bases not matched to a gene. The length of the CDR3 is 14 residues. CDR1 and CDR2 (germline): LGHDT, YNNKEL (reference sequence). The rearrangement uses TRBV3-1 (or the pseudogene TRBV3-2) and TRBJ2-5; TRBD1 matches 10 bases. The TCR was taken from a woman in her 30s who had been exposed to COVID-19. Sequenced sample: PBMCs or T cells enriched from blood (not recorded which). In DNA, the CDR3 is TGTGCCAGCAGCCCCAGGACAGGGGGAGAGACCCAGTACTTC. This translates into CASSPRTGGETQYF.